The rows below give T cell receptor beta chains drawn from one sample of a study of blood T cell repertoires in COVID-19. Assay: immunoSEQ multiplex PCR; the TCRdb copy retains only in-frame clones and omits some. The sample has about 120,000 clones; 70% to 90% are singletons. Material for sequencing was peripheral blood. The receptors originated from a man aged 60 to 75 with acute or convalescent COVID-19. Each CDR3 is given without its conserved first and last residue. The order of the fields is D gene, J gene, clone size, V gene, CDR3 protein. A D gene is named only where the DNA matches it firmly. Clone sizes are given selectively: once, few, many, or a class where the clone is expanded.

>.|TRBJ2-7|once|TRBV6-2/TRBV6-3
ASSYSRVDEQY
>.|TRBJ1-1|.|TRBV30
AWGGMNTEAF
>.|TRBJ1-2|.|TRBV7-9
ASSLVPAGGAEGYT
>.|TRBJ1-3|many|TRBV29-1
SVGGGGNTIY
>TRBD1|TRBJ1-2|.|TRBV20-1
SASAGTGRNYGYT
>.|TRBJ2-7|.|TRBV4-3
ASSQDTGDEQY
>.|TRBJ2-7|.|TRBV19
ASSISVDLPYEQY
>.|TRBJ1-1|.|TRBV28
ASKRPNTEAF
>.|TRBJ2-3|.|TRBV4-2
ASSQDGTGGDTQY
>TRBD2|TRBJ2-7|few|TRBV9
ASSPSLGGSSYEQY
>.|TRBJ1-1|few|TRBV29-1
SVSRPPSGTEAF
>.|TRBJ2-1|.|TRBV5-1
ASSRGIPSNEQF
>.|TRBJ1-6|few|TRBV28
ASSLPGFYNSPLH
>TRBD2|TRBJ2-1|.|TRBV7-9
ASRERENPYNEQF
>.|TRBJ1-2|once|TRBV28
ASSFSTGYT
>.|TRBJ2-7|.|TRBV7-2
ASSLGTRTGEQY
>.|TRBJ2-2|.|TRBV5-1
ASSLFTNTGELF
>TRBD1|TRBJ1-5|.|TRBV24-1
ATRDRGNQPQH
>.|TRBJ2-7|.|TRBV6-5
ASSLNRAYEQY
>.|TRBJ2-7|.|TRBV18
ASSPLQDSEQY
>.|TRBJ2-1|few|TRBV27
AVGASGYNEQF
>TRBD2|TRBJ2-3|.|TRBV6-2/TRBV6-3
ASSLLAGVDTQY
>.|TRBJ2-7|.|TRBV7-9
ASRSTGFDSYEQY
>.|TRBJ1-2|.|TRBV6-2/TRBV6-3
ASSSASPNYGYT
>.|TRBJ1-6|.|TRBV3-1/TRBV3-2
ASSPPRTATGGPLH
>TRBD1|TRBJ2-5|.|TRBV7-8
ASSPRQGLETQY
>.|TRBJ2-3|.|TRBV24-1
ATSDFQYPQY
>TRBD2|TRBJ2-1|.|TRBV27
ASSFVAGEREQF
>TRBD2|TRBJ2-1|.|TRBV18
ASSAIGPAGDVYNEQF
>.|TRBJ1-4|.|TRBV24-1
ATSGPQENEKLF
>.|TRBJ2-3|.|TRBV20-1
SASPQGSSTDTQY
>TRBD2|TRBJ2-3|.|TRBV29-1
SVPPGGRAAADTQY
>TRBD2|TRBJ2-2|.|TRBV10-3
AIRTSGDTGELF
>TRBD1|TRBJ2-1|.|TRBV28
ASSLVGTGQYHEQF
>.|TRBJ2-7|few|TRBV6-2/TRBV6-3
ASSYRGGYEQY
>TRBD2|TRBJ2-5|.|TRBV24-1
ATSDPAGGWTQY
>.|TRBJ1-5|.|TRBV7-2
ASSFSGSGQPQH
>TRBD1|TRBJ1-2|.|TRBV10-2
AAQGARGYT
>TRBD2|TRBJ2-3|.|TRBV13
ASSFQRETTDTQY
>TRBD2|TRBJ2-7|.|TRBV20-1
SASVSGLAGRAEQY
>.|TRBJ1-1|.|TRBV12-5
ASGLVGGSRTEAF
>.|TRBJ2-1|.|TRBV10-3
AISESVDEQF
>.|TRBJ1-4|few|TRBV27
ASRRMSGEKLF
>TRBD1|TRBJ2-7|once|TRBV9
ASSVADRDYEQY
>.|TRBJ2-3|.|TRBV9
ASSVASSTDTQY
>TRBD2|TRBJ2-1|.|TRBV27
ASSPRRAGDNEQF
>.|TRBJ2-1|.|TRBV7-2
ASSFPGQPMEQF
>TRBD2|TRBJ2-7|.|TRBV10-2
ASSPRTSASYEQY
>TRBD2|TRBJ2-5|once|TRBV18
ASSPPERGGETQY
>.|TRBJ1-1|.|TRBV5-1
ASSFTEGGRTEAF
>.|TRBJ1-1|.|TRBV6-5
ASTAGWATEAF
>.|TRBJ1-2|few|TRBV28
ASSLFGDTNYGYT